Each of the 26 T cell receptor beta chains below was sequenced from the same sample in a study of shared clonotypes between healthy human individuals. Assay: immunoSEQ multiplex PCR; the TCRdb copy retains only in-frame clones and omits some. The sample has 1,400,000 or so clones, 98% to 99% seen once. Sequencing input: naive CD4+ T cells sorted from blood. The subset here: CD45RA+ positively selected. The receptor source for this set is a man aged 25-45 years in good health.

In DNA form, the CDR3 reads TGTGCCACCAGCCGAAGGACAGGACAAGTCACTGAAGCTTTCTTT. Protein: CATSRRTGQVTEAFF. The chain recombines TRBV15 with TRBJ1-1; TRBD1 agrees at 7 bases. V was pared by 5 bases and J by 4 bases, with 10 bases of the junction left unmatched. The V gene's germline CDR1 is LNHNV and CDR2 YYDKDF (reference sequence). The CDR3 runs to 15 residues. Full variable domain (remainder filled in from reference TRBV15 and TRBJ1-1): DAMVIQNPRYQVTQFGKPVTLSCSQTLNHNVMYWYQQKSSQAPKLLFHYYDKDFNNEADTPDNFQSRRPNTSFCFLDIRSPGLGDTAMYLCATSRRTGQVTEAFFGQGTRLTVV.

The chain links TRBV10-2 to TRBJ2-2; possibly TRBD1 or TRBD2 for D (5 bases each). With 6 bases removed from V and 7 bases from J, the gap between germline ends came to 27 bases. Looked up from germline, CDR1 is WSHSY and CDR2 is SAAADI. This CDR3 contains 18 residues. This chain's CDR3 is CASRPSANRDGLGGELFF. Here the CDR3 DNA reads TGCGCCAGCAGGCCTAGTGCCAACCGGGACGGACTTGGCGGGGAGCTGTTTTTT.

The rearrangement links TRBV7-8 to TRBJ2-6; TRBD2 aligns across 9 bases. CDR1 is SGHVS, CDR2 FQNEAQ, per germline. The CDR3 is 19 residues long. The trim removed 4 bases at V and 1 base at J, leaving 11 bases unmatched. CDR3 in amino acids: CASSSLLPAGGSGANVLTF. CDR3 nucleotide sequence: TGTGCCAGCAGCTCACTTCTTCCCGCGGGAGGGTCTGGGGCCAACGTCCTGACTTTC.

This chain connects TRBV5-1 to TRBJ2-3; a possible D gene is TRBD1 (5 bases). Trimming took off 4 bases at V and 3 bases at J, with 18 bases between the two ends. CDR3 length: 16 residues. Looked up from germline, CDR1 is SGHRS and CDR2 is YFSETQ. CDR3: CASSGAVFRRTDTQYF. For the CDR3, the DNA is TGCGCCAGCAGCGGGGCGGTTTTCCGAAGGACAGATACGCAGTATTTT.

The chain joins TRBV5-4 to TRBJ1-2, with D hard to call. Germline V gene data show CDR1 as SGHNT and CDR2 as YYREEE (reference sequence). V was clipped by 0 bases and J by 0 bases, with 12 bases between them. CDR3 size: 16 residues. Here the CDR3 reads CASSLGGGRTNYGYTF. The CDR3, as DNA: TGTGCCAGCAGCTTGGGTGGTGGCCGAACTAACTATGGCTACACCTTC. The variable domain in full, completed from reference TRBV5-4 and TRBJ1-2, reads ETGVTQSPTHLIKTRGQQVTLRCSSQSGHNTVSWYQQALGQGPQFIFQYYREEENGRGNFPPRFSGLQFPNYSSELNVNALELDDSALYLCASSLGGGRTNYGYTFGSGTRLTVV.

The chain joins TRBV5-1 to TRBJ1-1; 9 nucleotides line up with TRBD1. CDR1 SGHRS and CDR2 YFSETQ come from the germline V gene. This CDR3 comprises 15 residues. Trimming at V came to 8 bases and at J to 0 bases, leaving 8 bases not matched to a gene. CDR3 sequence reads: CASLRTGAMNTEAFF. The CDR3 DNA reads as TGCGCCAGTCTCCGGACAGGGGCTATGAACACTGAAGCTTTCTTT.

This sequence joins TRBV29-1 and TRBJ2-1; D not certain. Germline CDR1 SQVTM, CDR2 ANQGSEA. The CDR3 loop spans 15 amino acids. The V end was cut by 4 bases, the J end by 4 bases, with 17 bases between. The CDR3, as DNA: TGCAGCGTTGTTTTTACGGGCCATGTTTACAATGAGCAGTTCTTC. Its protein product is CSVVFTGHVYNEQFF.

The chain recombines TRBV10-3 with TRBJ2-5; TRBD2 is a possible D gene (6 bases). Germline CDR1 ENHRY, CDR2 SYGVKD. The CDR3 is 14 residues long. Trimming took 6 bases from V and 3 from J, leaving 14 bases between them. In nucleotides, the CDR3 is TGTGCCATCAGCGGAGGGGTAGGAAAAGAGACCCAGTACTTC. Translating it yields CAISGGVGKETQYF.

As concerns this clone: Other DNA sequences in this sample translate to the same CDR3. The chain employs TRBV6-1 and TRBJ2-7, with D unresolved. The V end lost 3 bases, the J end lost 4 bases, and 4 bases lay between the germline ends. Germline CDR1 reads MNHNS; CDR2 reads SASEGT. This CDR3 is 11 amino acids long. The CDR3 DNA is TGTGCCAGCAGTGATAGATACGAGCAGTACTTC. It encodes CASSDRYEQYF.

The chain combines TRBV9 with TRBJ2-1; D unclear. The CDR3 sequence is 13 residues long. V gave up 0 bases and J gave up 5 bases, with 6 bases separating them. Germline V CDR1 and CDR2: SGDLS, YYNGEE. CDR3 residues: CASSVATDNEQFF. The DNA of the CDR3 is TGTGCCAGCAGCGTAGCGACCGACAATGAGCAGTTCTTC. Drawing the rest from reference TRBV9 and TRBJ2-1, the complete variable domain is DSGVTQTPKHLITATGQRVTLRCSPRSGDLSVYWYQQSLDQGLQFLIQYYNGEERAKGNILERFSAQQFPDLHSELNLSSLELGDSALYFCASSVATDNEQFFGPGTRLTVL.

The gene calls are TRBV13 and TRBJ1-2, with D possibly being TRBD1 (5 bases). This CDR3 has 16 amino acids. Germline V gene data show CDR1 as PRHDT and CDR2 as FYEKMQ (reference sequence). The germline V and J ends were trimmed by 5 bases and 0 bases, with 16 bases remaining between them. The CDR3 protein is CASSPRGRGTNYGYTF. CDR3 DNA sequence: TGTGCCAGCAGCCCCCGGGGGAGGGGCACTAACTATGGCTACACCTTC.

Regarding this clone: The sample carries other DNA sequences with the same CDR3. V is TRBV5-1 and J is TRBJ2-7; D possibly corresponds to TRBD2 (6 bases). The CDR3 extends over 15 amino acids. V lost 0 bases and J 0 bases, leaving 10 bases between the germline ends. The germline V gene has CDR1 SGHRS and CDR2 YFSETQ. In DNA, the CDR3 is TGCGCCAGCAGCTTGGGGGCGGGGAGCTCCTACGAGCAGTACTTC. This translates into CASSLGAGSSYEQYF.

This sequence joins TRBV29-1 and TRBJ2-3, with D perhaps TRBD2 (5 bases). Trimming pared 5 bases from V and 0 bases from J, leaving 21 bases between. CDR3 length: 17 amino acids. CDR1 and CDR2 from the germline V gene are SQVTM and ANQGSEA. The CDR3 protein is CSVSKRSAAASTDTQYF. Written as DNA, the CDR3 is TGCAGCGTTTCGAAGCGGAGCGCAGCCGCTAGCACAGATACGCAGTATTTT.

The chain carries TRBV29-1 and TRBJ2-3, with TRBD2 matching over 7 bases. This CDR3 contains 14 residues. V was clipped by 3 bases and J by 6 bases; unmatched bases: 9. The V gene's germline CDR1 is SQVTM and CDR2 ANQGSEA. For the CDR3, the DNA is TGCAGCGTTGAGGGGCGGGAGATTTTCGATACGCAGTATTTT. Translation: CSVEGREIFDTQYF.

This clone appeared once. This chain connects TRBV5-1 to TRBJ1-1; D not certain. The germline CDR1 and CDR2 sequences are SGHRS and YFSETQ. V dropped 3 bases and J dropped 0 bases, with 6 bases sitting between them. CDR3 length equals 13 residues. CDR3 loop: CASSSGVNTEAFF. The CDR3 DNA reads TGCGCCAGCAGCTCCGGGGTGAACACTGAAGCTTTCTTT.

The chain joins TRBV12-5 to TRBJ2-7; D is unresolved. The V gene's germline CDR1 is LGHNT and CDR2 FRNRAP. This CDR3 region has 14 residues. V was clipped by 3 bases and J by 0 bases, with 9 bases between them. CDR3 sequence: CASGFGVSSYEQYF. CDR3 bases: TGTGCTAGTGGTTTTGGAGTAAGCTCCTACGAGCAGTACTTC.

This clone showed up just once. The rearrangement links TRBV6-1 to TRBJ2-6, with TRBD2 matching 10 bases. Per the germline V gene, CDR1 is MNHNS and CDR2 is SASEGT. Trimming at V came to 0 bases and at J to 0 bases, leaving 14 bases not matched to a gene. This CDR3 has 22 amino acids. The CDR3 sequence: CASSEALHQLAGQSSGANVLTF. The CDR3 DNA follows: TGTGCCAGCAGTGAAGCGCTGCATCAACTAGCGGGACAAAGCTCTGGGGCCAACGTCCTGACTTTC.

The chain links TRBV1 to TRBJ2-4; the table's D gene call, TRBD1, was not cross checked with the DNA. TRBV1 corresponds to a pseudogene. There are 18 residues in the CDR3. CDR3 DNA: TGCACCAGCAGCTTTGGCCGGAGGACAGAGAGGGCCAAAAACATTCAGTACTTC. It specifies CTSSFGRRTERAKNIQYF.

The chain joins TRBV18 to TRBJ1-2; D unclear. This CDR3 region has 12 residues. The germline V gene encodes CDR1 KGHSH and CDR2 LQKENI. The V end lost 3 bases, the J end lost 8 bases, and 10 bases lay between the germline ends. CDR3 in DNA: TGTGCCAGCTCACCCGAAGGGCGCGGCTACACCTTC. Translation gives CASSPEGRGYTF.

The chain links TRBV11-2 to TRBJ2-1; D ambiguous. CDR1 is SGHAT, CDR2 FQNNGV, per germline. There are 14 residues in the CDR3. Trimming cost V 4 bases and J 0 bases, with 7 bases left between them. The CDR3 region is CASSSTSSYNEQFF. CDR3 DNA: TGTGCCAGCAGCTCCACGAGCTCCTACAATGAGCAGTTCTTC.

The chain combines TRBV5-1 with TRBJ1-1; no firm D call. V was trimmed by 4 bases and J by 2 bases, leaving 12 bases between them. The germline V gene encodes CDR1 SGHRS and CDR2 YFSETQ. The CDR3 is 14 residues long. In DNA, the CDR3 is TGCGCCAGCAGCCGAGAGATTTCAAACACTGAAGCTTTCTTT. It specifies CASSREISNTEAFF.

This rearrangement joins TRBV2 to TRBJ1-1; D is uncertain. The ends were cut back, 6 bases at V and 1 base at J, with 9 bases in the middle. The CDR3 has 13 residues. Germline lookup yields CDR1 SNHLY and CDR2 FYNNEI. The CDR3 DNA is TGTGCCAGCAGGCGGTACCCGAACACTGAAGCTTTCTTT. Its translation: CASRRYPNTEAFF.

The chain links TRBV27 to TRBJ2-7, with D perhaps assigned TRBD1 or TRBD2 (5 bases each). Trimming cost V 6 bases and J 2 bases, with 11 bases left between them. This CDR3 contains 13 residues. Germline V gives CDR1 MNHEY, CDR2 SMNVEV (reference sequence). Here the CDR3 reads CASSRGKAYEQYF. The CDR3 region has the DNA TGTGCCAGCAGCCGGGGCAAGGCCTACGAGCAGTACTTC.

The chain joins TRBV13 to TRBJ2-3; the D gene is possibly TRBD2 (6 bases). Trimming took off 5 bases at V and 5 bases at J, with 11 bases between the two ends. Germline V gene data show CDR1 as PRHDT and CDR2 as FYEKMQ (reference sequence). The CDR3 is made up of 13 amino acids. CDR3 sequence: CASSAGLEDTQYF. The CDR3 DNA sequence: TGTGCCAGCAGCGCGGGACTCGAAGATACGCAGTATTTT.

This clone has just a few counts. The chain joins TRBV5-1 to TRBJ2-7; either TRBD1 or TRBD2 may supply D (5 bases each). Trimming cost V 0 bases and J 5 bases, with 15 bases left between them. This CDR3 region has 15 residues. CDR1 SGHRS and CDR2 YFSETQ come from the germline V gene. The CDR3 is CASSLAGTTLHEQYF. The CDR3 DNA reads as TGCGCCAGCAGCTTGGCCGGGACGACCCTCCACGAGCAGTACTTC.

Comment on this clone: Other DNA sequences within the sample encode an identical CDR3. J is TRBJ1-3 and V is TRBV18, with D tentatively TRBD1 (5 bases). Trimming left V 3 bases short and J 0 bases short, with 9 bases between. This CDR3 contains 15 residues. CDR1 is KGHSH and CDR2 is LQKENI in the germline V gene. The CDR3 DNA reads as TGTGCCAGCTCACCTCCGGGGGGCTCTGGAAACACCATATATTTT. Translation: CASSPPGGSGNTIYF.